Listed below are T cell receptor beta chains from one sample, sequenced in a study of cytomegalovirus exposure and HLA in healthy donors. Here immunoSEQ multiplex PCR was the method, and the copy in TCRdb shows in-frame clones only, minus some. The table has under 250,000 clones, over 65% seen once. Source material: PBMCs. Every receptor here comes from a woman in her thirties in good health and CMV-seronegative. The conserved cysteine and the conserved F or W are not part of the CDR3 here.

V gene,CDR3 protein
TRBV2,ASSLGTSGGNEQF
TRBV4-1,ASSLSPRDTEAF
TRBV30,AWMRGEKLF
TRBV7-3,ASSLTQGYGYT
TRBV6-1,ASMTGVAYEQY
TRBV9,ASSALAGPYEQY
TRBV5-6,ASSWGTSGYEQY
TRBV7-6,ASSSAAGARGGYT
TRBV7-2,ASSFHAGGQETQY
TRBV7-9,ASSDPPWERERVEQF
TRBV5-1,ASSYGTGENIQY
TRBV25-1,ASSEFGGQGGYGYT
TRBV18,ASSVWQRDNSPLH
TRBV2,ASAGQANTEAF
TRBV19,ASSFSHGTAETQY
TRBV4-1,ASSIGQTTGELF
TRBV19,ASSSASGSNEQF
TRBV6-1,ASTEGPGNTIY
TRBV27,ASSLGVSNQPQH
TRBV19,ASSTLKGDRSPLH
TRBV6-5,ASSYSRQGPNYGYT
TRBV5-6,ASSSFQGVYGYT
TRBV11-2,ASSVSQGLGYT
TRBV11-2,ASSLTGGLRSYNEQF
TRBV30,AWMGQGNYGYT
TRBV7-9,ASSLSPEGTNEKLF
TRBV27,ASSLGASGTQETQY
TRBV30,AWTEQPSGANVLT
TRBV2,ASSTYTMNTEAF
TRBV5-6,ASSVYSGLIGTYEQY
TRBV10-3,ATTQGSFGNTIY
TRBV4-2,ASSQARGTNTQY
TRBV6-5,ASSQTGEQY
TRBV6-5,ASSPTFSGNTIY
TRBV7-9,ASSLRTADEKLF
TRBV6-6,ASSSDRNTGELF
TRBV6-1,ASRVAQNTLNEQF
TRBV30,AWRGPQGWNSPLH
TRBV6-5,ASSRRSRGRSEQF
TRBV5-6,ASSSMTGSTYGYT